Listed below are T cell receptor beta chains from one sample, sequenced in a study of blood T cell repertoires in COVID-19. Profiled with immunoSEQ multiplex PCR; TCRdb holds only in-frame clones, not every one. The sample shows some 260,000 clones, 88% of them seen only once. Sequenced sample: peripheral blood. These receptors were obtained from a woman in her 40s who had recovered from COVID-19. Both conserved end residues are part of each CDR3. The D gene is left open where the match is weak. Part of the rows lack a size; the others show once, few, many or a class for expanded clones.

d_call: TRBD2; v_call: TRBV12-5; clone_size: NA; j_call: TRBJ2-3; cdr3_aa: CASAPGTGRAMYF
d_call: TRBD2; v_call: TRBV12-5; clone_size: NA; j_call: TRBJ2-1; cdr3_aa: CASGPLAGGGDEQFF
d_call: NA; v_call: TRBV7-3; clone_size: NA; j_call: TRBJ1-1; cdr3_aa: CASSLSMNTEAFF
d_call: NA; v_call: TRBV4-3; clone_size: few; j_call: TRBJ1-6; cdr3_aa: CASSQGGVNSPLHF
d_call: NA; v_call: TRBV19; clone_size: NA; j_call: TRBJ1-4; cdr3_aa: CASSRTPTNEKLFF
d_call: NA; v_call: TRBV6-5; clone_size: NA; j_call: TRBJ1-2; cdr3_aa: CASSPLTMGYGYTF
d_call: TRBD2; v_call: TRBV5-4; clone_size: NA; j_call: TRBJ2-7; cdr3_aa: CASSPPSLAGGAYEQYF
d_call: TRBD2; v_call: TRBV4-2; clone_size: NA; j_call: TRBJ2-1; cdr3_aa: CASSQDSPGRAFNEQFF
d_call: NA; v_call: TRBV14; clone_size: few; j_call: TRBJ2-5; cdr3_aa: CASSPKGGETQYF
d_call: TRBD1; v_call: TRBV7-8; clone_size: NA; j_call: TRBJ1-4; cdr3_aa: CASSLAPPGQVGWGKLFF
d_call: TRBD1; v_call: TRBV6-2/TRBV6-3; clone_size: NA; j_call: TRBJ1-5; cdr3_aa: CASSYTGTGPSSWNQPQHF
d_call: NA; v_call: TRBV6-2/TRBV6-3; clone_size: NA; j_call: TRBJ1-2; cdr3_aa: CASSPYGDNDYGYTF
d_call: NA; v_call: TRBV7-9; clone_size: NA; j_call: TRBJ1-2; cdr3_aa: CASSLVQGVNYGYTF
d_call: NA; v_call: TRBV29-1; clone_size: once; j_call: TRBJ2-7; cdr3_aa: CSVGISREQYF
d_call: NA; v_call: TRBV30; clone_size: NA; j_call: TRBJ2-6; cdr3_aa: CAWSVGGHSGANVLTF
d_call: NA; v_call: TRBV18; clone_size: NA; j_call: TRBJ1-1; cdr3_aa: CASSPVGVNTEAFF
d_call: NA; v_call: TRBV12-2; clone_size: NA; j_call: TRBJ1-5; cdr3_aa: CASRLAPDREHQPQHF
d_call: TRBD1; v_call: TRBV10-3; clone_size: NA; j_call: TRBJ1-1; cdr3_aa: CATTQGDTEAFF
d_call: TRBD2; v_call: TRBV11-2; clone_size: NA; j_call: TRBJ2-5; cdr3_aa: CASSLAGLAGETQYF
d_call: TRBD1; v_call: TRBV4-1; clone_size: NA; j_call: TRBJ2-7; cdr3_aa: CASSHPDRLSYEQYF
d_call: NA; v_call: TRBV5-1; clone_size: NA; j_call: TRBJ1-3; cdr3_aa: CASSLGGLTNTIYF
d_call: NA; v_call: TRBV9; clone_size: NA; j_call: TRBJ2-1; cdr3_aa: CASSVGVGGSYNEQFF
d_call: NA; v_call: TRBV7-2; clone_size: NA; j_call: TRBJ2-2; cdr3_aa: CASSFGGNTGELFF
d_call: NA; v_call: TRBV11-2; clone_size: NA; j_call: TRBJ1-1; cdr3_aa: CASSPGDLAEAFF
d_call: TRBD1; v_call: TRBV3-1/TRBV3-2; clone_size: NA; j_call: TRBJ1-2; cdr3_aa: CASSRLRGHGYTF
d_call: NA; v_call: TRBV27; clone_size: NA; j_call: TRBJ1-5; cdr3_aa: CASSLYPAGLGQPQHF
d_call: TRBD1; v_call: TRBV6-2/TRBV6-3; clone_size: few; j_call: TRBJ1-5; cdr3_aa: CASSSDRGGNQPQHF
d_call: TRBD2; v_call: TRBV20-1; clone_size: NA; j_call: TRBJ2-1; cdr3_aa: CSASGPGLAGGRARYNEQFF
d_call: NA; v_call: TRBV30; clone_size: NA; j_call: TRBJ1-6; cdr3_aa: CAWGLGGQAPLHF
d_call: TRBD1; v_call: TRBV27; clone_size: NA; j_call: TRBJ1-6; cdr3_aa: CASSPRGARNSPLHF
d_call: NA; v_call: TRBV5-1; clone_size: NA; j_call: TRBJ2-5; cdr3_aa: CASSLGAAQETQYF
d_call: TRBD1; v_call: TRBV29-1; clone_size: NA; j_call: TRBJ1-4; cdr3_aa: CSVETPGQRNEKLFF
d_call: TRBD1; v_call: TRBV11-2; clone_size: NA; j_call: TRBJ1-1; cdr3_aa: CASSPRDRNTEAFF
d_call: TRBD1; v_call: TRBV2; clone_size: NA; j_call: TRBJ1-1; cdr3_aa: CASRADRAFGNTEAFF
d_call: TRBD1; v_call: TRBV30; clone_size: NA; j_call: TRBJ1-1; cdr3_aa: CAWTRQGGTEAFF
d_call: NA; v_call: TRBV12-3/TRBV12-4; clone_size: NA; j_call: TRBJ1-2; cdr3_aa: CASTRTENYGYTF
d_call: TRBD1; v_call: TRBV25-1; clone_size: NA; j_call: TRBJ1-2; cdr3_aa: CASSRTGGGGYTF
d_call: TRBD1; v_call: TRBV9; clone_size: NA; j_call: TRBJ1-3; cdr3_aa: CASSPADRSIYF
d_call: NA; v_call: TRBV18; clone_size: NA; j_call: TRBJ2-4; cdr3_aa: CASSPDGGNIQYF
d_call: TRBD2; v_call: TRBV4-2; clone_size: NA; j_call: TRBJ2-7; cdr3_aa: CASSQLLAGDYEQYF
d_call: NA; v_call: TRBV5-1; clone_size: NA; j_call: TRBJ2-2; cdr3_aa: CASKAGNPAGELFF
d_call: TRBD2; v_call: TRBV7-2; clone_size: NA; j_call: TRBJ2-3; cdr3_aa: CASSSDSGRVPDTQYF
d_call: TRBD1; v_call: TRBV18; clone_size: few; j_call: TRBJ1-1; cdr3_aa: CASSPGQGATEAFF
d_call: NA; v_call: TRBV27; clone_size: NA; j_call: TRBJ2-2; cdr3_aa: CASSLWGRGTGELFF
d_call: NA; v_call: TRBV6-5; clone_size: NA; j_call: TRBJ1-5; cdr3_aa: CASSYSGASNQPQHF
d_call: NA; v_call: TRBV7-9; clone_size: NA; j_call: TRBJ1-5; cdr3_aa: CASGQVDQPQHF
d_call: NA; v_call: TRBV7-2; clone_size: NA; j_call: TRBJ1-1; cdr3_aa: CASSLESRVGTEAFF
d_call: TRBD2; v_call: TRBV5-4; clone_size: NA; j_call: TRBJ2-7; cdr3_aa: CASSFSSGGTYEQYF
d_call: NA; v_call: TRBV7-9; clone_size: NA; j_call: TRBJ1-3; cdr3_aa: CASSPQGLNSGNTIYF
d_call: TRBD2; v_call: TRBV7-6; clone_size: NA; j_call: TRBJ2-7; cdr3_aa: CASSPGGVAGYEQYF
d_call: NA; v_call: TRBV12-3/TRBV12-4; clone_size: NA; j_call: TRBJ2-1; cdr3_aa: CASTRDYNEQFF